This T cell receptor (beta chain) is drawn from a study of T cell responses to AZD1222 COVID-19 vaccine. Clones were read by immunoSEQ multiplex PCR, and TCRdb kept only the in-frame ones, dropping some. Of 150,000 to 200,000 clones listed, roughly nine tenths are singletons. This clone has only one observation. Trimming shortened V by 4 bases and J by 7 bases, and 8 bases separated the two germline ends. This CDR3 region has 13 residues. Germline-derived CDR1 and CDR2 are SGHTA and FQGTGA. The TCR comes from an adult in good health. The gene calls are TRBV7-3 and TRBJ1-6; possibly TRBD1 for D (5 bases). This sample comprised peripheral blood, obtained on day 0 of AZD1222 vaccination. CDR3 sequence (DNA): TGTGCCAGCAGCTCAACAGGAAATTCACCCCTCCACTTT. This encodes CASSSTGNSPLHF. The full variable domain, in which reference TRBV7-3 and TRBJ1-6 provide the parts outside the CDR3, is GAGVSQTPSNKVTEKGKYVELRCDPISGHTALYWYRQSLGQGPEFLIYFQGTGAADDSGLPNDRFFAVRPEGSVSTLKIQRTERGDSAVYLCASSSTGNSPLHFGNGTRLTVT.